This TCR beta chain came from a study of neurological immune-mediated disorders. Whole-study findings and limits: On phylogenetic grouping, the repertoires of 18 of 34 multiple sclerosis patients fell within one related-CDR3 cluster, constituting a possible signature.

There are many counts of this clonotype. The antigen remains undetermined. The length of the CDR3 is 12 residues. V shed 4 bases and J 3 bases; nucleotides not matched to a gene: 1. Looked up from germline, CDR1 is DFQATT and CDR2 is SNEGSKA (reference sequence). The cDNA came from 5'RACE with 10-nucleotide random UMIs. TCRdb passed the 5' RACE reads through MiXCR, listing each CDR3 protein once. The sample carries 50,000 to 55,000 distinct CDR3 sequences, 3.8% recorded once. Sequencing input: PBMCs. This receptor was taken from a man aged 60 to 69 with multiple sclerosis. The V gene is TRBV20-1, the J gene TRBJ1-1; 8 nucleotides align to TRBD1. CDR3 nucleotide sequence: TGCAGTGCTACCAGGGGGCACACTGAAGCTTTCTTT. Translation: CSATRGHTEAFF.